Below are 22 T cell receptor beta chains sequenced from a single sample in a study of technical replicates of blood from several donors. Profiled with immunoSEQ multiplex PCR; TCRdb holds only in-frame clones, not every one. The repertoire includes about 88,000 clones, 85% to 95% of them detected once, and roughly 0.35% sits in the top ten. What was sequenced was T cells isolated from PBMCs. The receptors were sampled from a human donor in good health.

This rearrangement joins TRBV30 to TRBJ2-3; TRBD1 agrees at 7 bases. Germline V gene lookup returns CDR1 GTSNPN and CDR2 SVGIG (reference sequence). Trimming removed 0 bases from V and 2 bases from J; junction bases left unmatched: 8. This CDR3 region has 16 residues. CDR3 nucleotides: TGTGCCTGGAGTGTAGGGCAGGGGGACCTCACAGATACGCAGTATTTT. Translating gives CAWSVGQGDLTDTQYF.

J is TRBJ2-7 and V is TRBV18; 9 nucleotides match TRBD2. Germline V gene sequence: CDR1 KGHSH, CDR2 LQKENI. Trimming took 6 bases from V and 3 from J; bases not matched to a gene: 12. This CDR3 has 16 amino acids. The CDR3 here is CASSPRTSGRYYEQYF. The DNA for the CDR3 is TGTGCCAGCTCCCCCCGTACCAGCGGGAGGTACTACGAGCAGTACTTC. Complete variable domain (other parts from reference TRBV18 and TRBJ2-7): NAGVMQNPRHLVRRRGQEARLRCSPMKGHSHVYWYRQLPEEGLKFMVYLQKENIIDESGMPKERFSAEFPKEGPSILRIQQVVRGDSAAYFCASSPRTSGRYYEQYFGPGTRLTVT.

The CDR3 sequence is CASSLAGDEKLFF. The CDR3 nucleotides are TGTGCCAGCAGCTTAGCCGGGGATGAAAAACTGTTTTTT. The chain couples TRBV7-8 to TRBJ1-4, with unresolved D. This CDR3 region has 13 residues. Trimming stripped 0 bases from V and 6 bases from J, with 5 bases between. Germline values: CDR1 SGHVS, CDR2 FQNEAQ. Drawing the rest from reference TRBV7-8 and TRBJ1-4, the complete variable domain is GAGVSQSPRYKVAKRGQDVALRCDPISGHVSLFWYQQALGQGPEFLTYFQNEAQLDKSGLPSDRFFAERPEGSVSTLKIQRTQQEDSAVYLCASSLAGDEKLFFGSGTQLSVL.

This CDR3 is CSVAGDYPNQPQHF. In DNA form, the CDR3 reads TGCAGCGTTGCGGGGGACTATCCCAATCAGCCCCAGCATTTT. The chain carries TRBV29-1 and TRBJ1-5, with a weak D call TRBD1 (5 bases). Germline CDR1 reads SQVTM; CDR2 reads ANQGSEA. This CDR3 has 14 amino acids. V lost 4 bases, J lost 3 bases, and 13 bases lay in between.

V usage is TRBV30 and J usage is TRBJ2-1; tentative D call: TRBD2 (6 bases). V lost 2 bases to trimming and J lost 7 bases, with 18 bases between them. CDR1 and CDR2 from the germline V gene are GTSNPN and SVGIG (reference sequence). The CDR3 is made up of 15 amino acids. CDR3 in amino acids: CAWSLRRDWKNEQFF. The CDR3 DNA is TGTGCCTGGAGTCTTAGGAGGGACTGGAAGAATGAGCAGTTCTTC.

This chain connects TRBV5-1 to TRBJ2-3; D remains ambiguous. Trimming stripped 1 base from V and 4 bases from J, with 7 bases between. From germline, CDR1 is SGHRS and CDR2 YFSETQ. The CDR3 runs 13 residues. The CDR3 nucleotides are TGCGCCAGCAGCTTGCTCCCCTCAGATACGCAGTATTTT. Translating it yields CASSLLPSDTQYF.

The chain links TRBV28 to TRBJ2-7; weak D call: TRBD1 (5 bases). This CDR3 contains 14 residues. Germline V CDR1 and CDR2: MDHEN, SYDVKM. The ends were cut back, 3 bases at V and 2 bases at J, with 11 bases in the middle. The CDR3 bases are TGTGCCAGCAGTTTTTACAGGCCCACCTACGAGCAGTACTTC. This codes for CASSFYRPTYEQYF.

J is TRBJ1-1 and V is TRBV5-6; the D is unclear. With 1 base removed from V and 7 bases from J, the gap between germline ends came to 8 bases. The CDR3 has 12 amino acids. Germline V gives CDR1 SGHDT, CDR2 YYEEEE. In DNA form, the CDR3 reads TGTGCCAGCAGCTTGATGCGATTTGAAGCTTTCTTT. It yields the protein CASSLMRFEAFF.

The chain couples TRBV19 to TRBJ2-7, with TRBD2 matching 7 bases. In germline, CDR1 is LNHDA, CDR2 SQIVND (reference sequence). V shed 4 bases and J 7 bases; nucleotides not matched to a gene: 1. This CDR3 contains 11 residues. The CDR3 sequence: CASSTGLEQYF. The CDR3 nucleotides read TGTGCCAGTAGTACGGGACTAGAGCAGTACTTC.

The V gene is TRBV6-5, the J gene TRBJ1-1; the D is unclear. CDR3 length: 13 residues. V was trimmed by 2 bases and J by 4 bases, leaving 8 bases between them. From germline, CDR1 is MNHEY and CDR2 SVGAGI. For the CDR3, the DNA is TGTGCCAGCAGTTACGGACTTGGCACTGAAGCTTTCTTT. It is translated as CASSYGLGTEAFF.

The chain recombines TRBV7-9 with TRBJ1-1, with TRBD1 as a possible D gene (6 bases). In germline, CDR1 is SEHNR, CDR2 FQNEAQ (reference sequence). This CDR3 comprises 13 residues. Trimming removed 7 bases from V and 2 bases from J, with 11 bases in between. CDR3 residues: CASIMGQNTEAFF. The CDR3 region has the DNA TGTGCCAGCATAATGGGACAAAACACTGAAGCTTTCTTT.

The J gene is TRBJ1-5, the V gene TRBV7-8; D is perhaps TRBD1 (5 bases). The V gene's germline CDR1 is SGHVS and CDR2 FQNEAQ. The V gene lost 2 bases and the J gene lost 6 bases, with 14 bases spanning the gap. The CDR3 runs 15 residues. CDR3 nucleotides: TGTGCCAGCAGCTTAAGTGTTTGGGGCGGTCAGCCCCAGCATTTT. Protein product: CASSLSVWGGQPQHF.

The CDR3 region is CAWSTGLAGDGAQETQYF. In nucleotides, the CDR3 is TGTGCCTGGAGTACTGGACTAGCGGGAGACGGGGCGCAAGAGACCCAGTACTTC. The chain employs TRBV30 and TRBJ2-5; 13 bases line up with TRBD2. V shed 2 bases, J shed 2 bases, and the junction held 11 bases outside the gene matches. This CDR3 comprises 18 residues. CDR1 is GTSNPN, CDR2 SVGIG, per germline (reference sequence). The whole variable domain, remainder taken from reference TRBV30 and TRBJ2-5, is SQTIHQWPATLVQPVGSPLSLECTVEGTSNPNLYWYRQAAGRGLQLLFYSVGIGQISSEVPQNLSASRPQDRQFILSSKKLLLSDSGFYLCAWSTGLAGDGAQETQYFGPGTRLLVL.

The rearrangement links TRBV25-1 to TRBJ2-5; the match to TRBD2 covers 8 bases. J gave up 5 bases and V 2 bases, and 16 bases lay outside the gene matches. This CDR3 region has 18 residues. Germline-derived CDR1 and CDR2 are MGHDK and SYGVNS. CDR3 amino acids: CASSEEGLGSLGFETQYF. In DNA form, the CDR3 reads TGTGCCAGCAGTGAAGAGGGACTAGGGAGTTTAGGGTTTGAGACCCAGTACTTC.

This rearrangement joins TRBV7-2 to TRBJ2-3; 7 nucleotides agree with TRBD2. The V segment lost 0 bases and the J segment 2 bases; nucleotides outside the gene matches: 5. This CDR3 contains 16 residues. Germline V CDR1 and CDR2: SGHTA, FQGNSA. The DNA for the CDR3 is TGTGCCAGCAGCTTAGCTGAGCGGGAAATCACAGATACGCAGTATTTT. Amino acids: CASSLAEREITDTQYF.

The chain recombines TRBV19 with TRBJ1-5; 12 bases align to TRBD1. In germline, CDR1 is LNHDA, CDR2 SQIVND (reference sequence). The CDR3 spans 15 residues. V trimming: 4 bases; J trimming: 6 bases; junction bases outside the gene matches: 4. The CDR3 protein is CASSTGTGGSQPQHF. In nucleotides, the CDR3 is TGTGCCAGTAGTACCGGGACAGGGGGCTCTCAGCCCCAGCATTTT.

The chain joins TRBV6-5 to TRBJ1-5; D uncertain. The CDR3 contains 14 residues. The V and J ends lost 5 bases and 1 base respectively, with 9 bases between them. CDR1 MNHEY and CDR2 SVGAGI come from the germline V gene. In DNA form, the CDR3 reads TGTGCCAGCAGTCTGTACGGGAGCAATCAGCCCCAGCATTTT. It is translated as CASSLYGSNQPQHF.

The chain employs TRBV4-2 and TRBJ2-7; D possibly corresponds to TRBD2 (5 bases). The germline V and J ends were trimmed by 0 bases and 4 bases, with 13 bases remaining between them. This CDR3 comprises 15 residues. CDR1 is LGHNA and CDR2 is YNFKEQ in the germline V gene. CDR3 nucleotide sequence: TGTGCCAGCAGCCAAGATATAACTAGTTTGTACGAGCAGTACTTC. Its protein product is CASSQDITSLYEQYF.

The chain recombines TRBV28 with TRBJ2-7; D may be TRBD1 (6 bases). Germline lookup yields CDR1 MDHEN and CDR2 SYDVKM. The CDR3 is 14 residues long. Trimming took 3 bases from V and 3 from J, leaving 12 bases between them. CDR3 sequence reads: CASSFATGLYEQYF. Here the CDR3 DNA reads TGTGCCAGCAGTTTCGCTACAGGGCTCTACGAGCAGTACTTC.

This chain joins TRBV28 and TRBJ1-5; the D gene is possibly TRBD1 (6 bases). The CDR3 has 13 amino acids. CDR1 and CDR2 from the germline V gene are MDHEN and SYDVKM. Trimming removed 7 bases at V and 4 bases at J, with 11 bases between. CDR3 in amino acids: CASKQGWNQPQHF. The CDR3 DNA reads TGTGCCAGCAAGCAGGGGTGGAATCAGCCCCAGCATTTT.

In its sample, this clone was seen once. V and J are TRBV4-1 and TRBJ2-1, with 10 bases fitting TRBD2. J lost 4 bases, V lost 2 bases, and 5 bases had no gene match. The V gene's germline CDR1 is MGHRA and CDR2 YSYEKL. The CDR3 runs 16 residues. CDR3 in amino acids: CASSQPSGSWYNEQFF. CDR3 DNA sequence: TGCGCCAGCAGCCAACCTAGCGGGAGCTGGTACAATGAGCAGTTCTTC.

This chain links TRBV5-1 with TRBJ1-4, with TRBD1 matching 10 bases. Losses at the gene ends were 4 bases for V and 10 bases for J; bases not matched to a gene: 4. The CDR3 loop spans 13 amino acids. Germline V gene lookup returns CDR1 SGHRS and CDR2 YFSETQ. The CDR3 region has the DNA TGCGCCAGCAGCCCAGGACAGGGGGGAAAACTGTTTTTT. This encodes CASSPGQGGKLFF.